Below are 8 T cell receptor beta chains sequenced from a single sample in a study of blood T cell repertoires in COVID-19. Libraries were prepared by immunoSEQ multiplex PCR; TCRdb keeps only in-frame clonotypes and omits some of them. The table lists around 310,000 clones, approximately 90% of them singletons, with about 9.9% in the top ten. The sequencing sample was made of PBMCs or T cells enriched from blood (not recorded which). The source is a woman aged 40-49 years who had recovered from COVID-19.

J is TRBJ1-4 and V is TRBV2, with D tentatively TRBD1 (6 bases). The CDR3 totals 15 residues. The V gene's germline CDR1 is SNHLY and CDR2 FYNNEI. V was cut by 4 bases and J by 2 bases, with 11 bases left in between. Here the CDR3 DNA reads TGTGCCAGCAGTGCTTTACAGGGTACTAATGAAAAACTGTTTTTT. Translating gives CASSALQGTNEKLFF.

This chain links TRBV4-1 with TRBJ1-2; tentatively, D is TRBD1 (5 bases). CDR1 and CDR2 (germline): MGHRA, YSYEKL. V lost 4 bases and J 1 base, leaving 19 bases between the germline ends. This CDR3 comprises 17 residues. CDR3 sequence reads: CASSPPRGDADNYGYTF. CDR3 sequence (DNA): TGCGCCAGCAGCCCGCCCCGGGGGGACGCTGATAACTATGGCTACACCTTC.

The genes are TRBV7-3 and TRBJ2-1, with 11 bases identical to TRBD2. The trim removed 1 base at V and 7 bases at J, leaving 3 bases unmatched. The CDR3 is 15 residues long. Germline CDR1 SGHTA, CDR2 FQGTGA. The CDR3 region has the DNA TGTGCCAGCAGCTTAAGGACTAGCGGGTTGAATGAGCAGTTCTTC. Translation gives CASSLRTSGLNEQFF.

The chain carries TRBV10-3 and TRBJ2-7; possibly TRBD1 for D (6 bases). Trimming took off 11 bases at V and 5 bases at J, with 22 bases between the two ends. The germline gives CDR1 ENHRY, CDR2 SYGVKD. This CDR3 has 14 residues. The chain's CDR3 is CASNADSARDEQYF. The DNA for the CDR3 is TGTGCCTCAAACGCGGACAGTGCCCGCGACGAGCAGTACTTC.

J is TRBJ2-1 and V is TRBV7-9; the D gene is possibly TRBD2 (5 bases). Trimming removed 4 bases at V and 4 bases at J, with 8 bases between. The germline gives CDR1 SEHNR, CDR2 FQNEAQ (reference sequence). There are 13 residues in the CDR3. The CDR3 loop reads CASSSGIYNEQFF. In DNA form, the CDR3 reads TGTGCCAGCAGCTCCGGGATTTACAATGAGCAGTTCTTC.

The rearrangement joins TRBV16 to TRBJ2-7; possibly TRBD2 for D (5 bases). The CDR3 extends over 15 amino acids. The germline V gene encodes CDR1 KGHSY and CDR2 FQNENV. Trimming took 0 bases from V and 5 from J, leaving 14 bases between them. CDR3 amino acids: CASSQSSRGIDEQYF. The CDR3 DNA reads TGTGCCAGCAGCCAATCGTCGAGAGGGATTGACGAGCAGTACTTC.

V and J are TRBV29-1 and TRBJ2-3; perhaps TRBD2 as D (5 bases). The CDR3 loop spans 15 amino acids. V lost 6 bases to trimming and J lost 0 bases, with 16 bases between them. Germline CDR1 reads SQVTM; CDR2 reads ANQGSEA. CDR3 sequence: CSVIKWETSTDTQYF. In DNA form, the CDR3 reads TGCAGCGTAATAAAGTGGGAGACTAGCACAGATACGCAGTATTTT.

J is TRBJ2-7 and V is TRBV10-3; TRBD1 is a possible D gene (6 bases). The length of the CDR3 is 12 residues. Trimming took 6 bases from V and 5 from J, leaving 11 bases between them. Germline CDR1 is ENHRY and CDR2 is SYGVKD. CDR3 residues: CAISPNRDEQYF. The CDR3 bases are TGTGCCATCAGCCCCAACAGGGACGAGCAGTACTTC.